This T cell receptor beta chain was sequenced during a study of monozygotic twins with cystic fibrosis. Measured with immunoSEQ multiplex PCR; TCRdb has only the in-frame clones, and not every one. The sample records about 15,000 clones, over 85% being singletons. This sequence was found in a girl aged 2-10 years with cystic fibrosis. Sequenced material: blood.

CDR3 region: CASSLSGTEAFF. Written as DNA, the CDR3 is TGTGCCAGCAGTTTATCAGGGACTGAAGCTTTCTTT. This chain connects TRBV27 to TRBJ1-1; no clear D. This CDR3 has 12 amino acids. CDR1 is MNHEY, CDR2 SMNVEV, per germline (reference sequence). V was shortened by 0 bases and J by 5 bases, with 4 bases between the two germline ends.